This entry concerns a single T cell receptor beta chain. The antigen is not known. Second doses were pooled across both intervals (about 4 or about 12 weeks). Germline assignment: CDR1 SEHNR and CDR2 FQNEAQ (reference sequence). Trimming took 0 bases from V and 3 from J, leaving 9 bases between them. The CDR3 runs 14 residues. This sample stems from a study of T cell responses to AZD1222 COVID-19 vaccine. Regarding the study as a whole: At 160-218 and 743-854, vaccine-associated CD4 TCRs were dominant, and they spanned spike. Unmutated variant regions are reportedly the target of nearly half of TCRs that are spike-specific. Repertoires were obtained only post-peak T cell response.

Some clones are missing from TCRdb's copy, which holds only in-frame ones; the method was immunoSEQ multiplex PCR. The table lists about 110,000 clones, about 95% of them singletons, with about 3% in the top ten. Here the sequenced sample was peripheral blood, taken 28 days after the second AZD1222 dose. The gene calls are TRBV7-9 and TRBJ2-7; no reliable D call. This TCR derives from an adult who received the AZD1222 COVID-19 vaccine. The CDR3 here is CASSLALASYEQYF. CDR3 nucleotides: TGTGCCAGCAGCTTAGCATTGGCCAGCTACGAGCAGTACTTC.